Sequencing of this TCR beta chain was carried out in a study of cytomegalovirus exposure and HLA in healthy donors. Primers included in the PCR were 60 Vbeta and 13 Jbeta primers. The protocol was immunoSEQ multiplex PCR, while the TCRdb copy is restricted to in-frame clones and leaves out a portion. In the table there are more than 110,000 clones, 75% to 80% of which are singletons. Germline loops: CDR1 MDHEN, CDR2 SYDVKM. The CDR3 loop spans 16 amino acids. Trimming took 4 bases from V and 4 from J, leaving 17 bases between them. This clone was observed a handful of times. Antigen unknown. Study-wide results and caveats: Associated with cytomegalovirus, according to the listing, were fewer than 200 TCR beta chains.

The sample consisted of PBMCs. This TCR came from a young man in good health and CMV-seronegative. The chain carries TRBV28 and TRBJ2-1; perhaps TRBD2 as D (6 bases). This chain's CDR3 is CASSSPSGVIYNEQFF. The CDR3 DNA follows: TGTGCCAGCAGTTCGCCATCGGGAGTCATTTACAATGAGCAGTTCTTC.